This T cell receptor (beta chain) is drawn from a study of regulatory T cells in long-lasting Graves disease. Time point defined: newly diagnosed GD, antithyroid drugs for less than 3 months. With RNA extracted from PBMCs as input, the TCR library was made. To make TCR beta libraries, researchers used iRepertoire HTBI primers and Arm-PCR of CDR3 regions. Each CDR3 protein gets one entry after TCRdb re-called the multiplex PCR reads with MiXCR. The table lists about 430,000 distinct CDR3 sequences, approximately 16% of them singletons. This CDR3 has 16 residues. The junction had 10 bases not matched to a gene; V was cut back by 5 bases and J by 4 bases. Germline CDR1 reads LGHDT; CDR2 reads YNNKEL (reference sequence). These data are also associated with another study on T cells in Graves' hyperthyroidism and ophthalmopathy. From that study: Orbital computed tomography, thyroid ultrasound, serum thyroxine and TRAb, and clinical symptoms together informed the diagnoses.

Sample: peripheral blood mononuclear cells (PBMCs), taken at new diagnosis, from a patient treated with antithyroid drugs. The rearrangement joins TRBV3-1 to TRBJ2-3; 9 nucleotides line up with TRBD2. This sequence was found in a woman between 40 and 55 years old with Graves disease. The CDR3 region has the DNA TGTGCCAGCAGCGTATCAGGTAGCGGGAGCCCAGATACGCAGTATTTT. Amino acid sequence: CASSVSGSGSPDTQYF.